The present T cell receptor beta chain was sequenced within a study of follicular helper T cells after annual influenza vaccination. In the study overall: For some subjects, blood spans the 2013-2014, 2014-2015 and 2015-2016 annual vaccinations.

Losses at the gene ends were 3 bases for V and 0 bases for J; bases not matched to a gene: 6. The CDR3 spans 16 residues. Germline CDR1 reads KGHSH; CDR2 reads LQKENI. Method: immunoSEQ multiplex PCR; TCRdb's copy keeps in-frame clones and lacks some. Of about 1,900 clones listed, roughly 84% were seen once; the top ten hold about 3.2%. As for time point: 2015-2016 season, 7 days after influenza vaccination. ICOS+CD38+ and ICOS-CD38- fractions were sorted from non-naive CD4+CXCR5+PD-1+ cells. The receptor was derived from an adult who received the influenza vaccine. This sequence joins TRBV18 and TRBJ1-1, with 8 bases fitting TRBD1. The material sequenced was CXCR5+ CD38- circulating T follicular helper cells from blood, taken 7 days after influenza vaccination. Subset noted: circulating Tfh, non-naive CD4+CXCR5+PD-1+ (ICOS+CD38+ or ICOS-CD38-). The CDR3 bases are TGTGCCAGCTCACCCGGACAGGGTCCCTTGAACACTGAAGCTTTCTTT. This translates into CASSPGQGPLNTEAFF.